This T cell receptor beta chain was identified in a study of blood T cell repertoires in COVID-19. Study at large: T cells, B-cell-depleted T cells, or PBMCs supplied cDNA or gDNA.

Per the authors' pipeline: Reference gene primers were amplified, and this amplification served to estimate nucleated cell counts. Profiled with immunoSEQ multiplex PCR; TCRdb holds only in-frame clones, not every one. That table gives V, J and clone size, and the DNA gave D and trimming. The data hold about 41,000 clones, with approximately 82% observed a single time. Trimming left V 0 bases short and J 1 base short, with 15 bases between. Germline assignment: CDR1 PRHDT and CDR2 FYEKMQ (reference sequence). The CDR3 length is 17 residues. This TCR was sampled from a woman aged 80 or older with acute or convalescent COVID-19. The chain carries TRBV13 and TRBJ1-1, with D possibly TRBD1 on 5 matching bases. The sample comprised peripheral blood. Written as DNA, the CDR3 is TGTGCCAGCAGCTTAGGCCTGGCAGGGAGGGCGAACACTGAAGCTTTCTTT. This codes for CASSLGLAGRANTEAFF.